This record looks at one T cell receptor beta chain sequence and its context. Sequencing was at deep level. Measured with immunoSEQ multiplex PCR; TCRdb has only the in-frame clones, and not every one. The profile shows roughly 550,000 clones, around 95% of them singletons. CD8 cells classed as naive were CD45RO-negative and positively selected for CCR7, excluding terminally differentiated effector memory CD45RA+ cells. The sample comes from a study of shared clonotypes between healthy human individuals. Input material: naive CD8+ T cells sorted from blood. This TCR derives from a woman aged 25 to 39 in good health.

The DNA of the CDR3 is TGTGCCAGCAGGAAGGGCGTACGAAAGAAAGATACGCAGTATTTT. Translated, it gives CASRKGVRKKDTQYF. J is TRBJ2-3 and V is TRBV28; D not resolved. V was shortened by 6 bases and J by 5 bases, with 18 bases between the two germline ends. The V gene's germline CDR1 is MDHEN and CDR2 SYDVKM. The CDR3 consists of 15 residues.